These T cell receptor beta chains were read from a single sample in a study of blood T cells in healthy people across ages. Each CDR3 protein gets one entry after TCRdb re-called the 5' RACE reads with MiXCR. The sample consists of 800,000 to 950,000 distinct CDR3 sequences, about 48% of them appearing once. The sample comprised blood. Source of these receptors: a man in his thirties or forties in good health. Each CDR3 is given with its conserved first and last residue. A D gene is named only where the DNA matches it firmly. Clone size is stated in some rows and not others, as once, few, many or a class when expanded.

CDR3 protein	CDR3 DNA	D gene	clone size	V gene	J gene	CDR3 length
CSSRTSGSEQYF	TGCAGCTCCCGGACTAGCGGCAGTGAGCAGTACTTC	TRBD2	NA	TRBV29-1	TRBJ2-5	12
CASSVSRPTEAFF	TGTGCCAGCAGTGTATCCCGTCCGACTGAAGCTTTCTTT	NA	NA	TRBV28	TRBJ1-1	13
CASGYSGRNYEQYF	TGTGCCAGCGGTTACTCGGGTAGGAACTACGAGCAGTACTTC	NA	once	TRBV6-6	TRBJ2-7	14
CASSLVPSGGAASGELFF	TGCGCCAGCAGCTTGGTTCCTAGCGGGGGGGCCGCGTCCGGGGAGCTGTTTTTT	TRBD2	once	TRBV5-1	TRBJ2-2	18
CASSEDRDWQQYF	TGTGCCAGCAGCGAGGACAGGGACTGGCAGCAGTACTTC	TRBD1	NA	TRBV11-2	TRBJ2-7	13
CASSFRDRASYEQYF	TGTGCCAGCAGCTTTCGTGACAGGGCCTCCTACGAGCAGTACTTC	TRBD1	NA	TRBV7-9	TRBJ2-7	15
CASSPLGSSYEQYF	TGTGCCAGCAGTCCCCTCGGGAGCTCCTACGAGCAGTACTTC	NA	NA	TRBV12-3/TRBV12-4	TRBJ2-7	14
CASSQGDIRGDAGYTF	TGCGCCAGCAGCCAAGGGGATATCCGGGGGGATGCTGGCTACACCTTC	NA	NA	TRBV4-1	TRBJ1-2	16
CASSEWDPSATYEQYF	TGTGCCAGCAGTGAATGGGATCCCAGTGCAACCTACGAGCAGTACTTC	NA	few	TRBV2	TRBJ2-7	16
CASSLGRGSDEQYF	TGTGCCAGCAGCTTGGGGCGCGGCTCGGACGAGCAGTACTTC	NA	NA	TRBV5-6	TRBJ2-7	14